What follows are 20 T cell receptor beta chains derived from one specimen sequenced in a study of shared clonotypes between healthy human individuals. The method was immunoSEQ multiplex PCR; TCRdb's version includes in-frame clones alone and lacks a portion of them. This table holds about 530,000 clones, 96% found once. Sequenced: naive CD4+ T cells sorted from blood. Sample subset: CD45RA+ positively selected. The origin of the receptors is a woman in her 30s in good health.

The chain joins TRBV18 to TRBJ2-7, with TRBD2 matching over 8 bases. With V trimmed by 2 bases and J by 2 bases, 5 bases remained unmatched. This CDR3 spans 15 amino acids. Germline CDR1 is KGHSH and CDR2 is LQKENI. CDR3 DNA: TGTGCCAGCTCACCAAAGCGGGAGAACGCCTACGAGCAGTACTTC. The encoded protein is CASSPKRENAYEQYF.

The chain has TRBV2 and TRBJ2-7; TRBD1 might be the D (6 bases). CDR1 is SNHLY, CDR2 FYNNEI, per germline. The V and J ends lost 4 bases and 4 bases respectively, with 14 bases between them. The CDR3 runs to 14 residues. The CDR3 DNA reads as TGTGCCAGCAGTGGACAGGCCCGGGTATACGAGCAGTACTTC. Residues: CASSGQARVYEQYF.

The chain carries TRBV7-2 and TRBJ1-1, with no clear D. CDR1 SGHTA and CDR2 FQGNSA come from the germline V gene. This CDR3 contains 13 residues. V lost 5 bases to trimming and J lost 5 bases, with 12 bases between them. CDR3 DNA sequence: TGTGCCAGCAGCCAAGGCCGTTTGACTGAAGCTTTCTTT. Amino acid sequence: CASSQGRLTEAFF.

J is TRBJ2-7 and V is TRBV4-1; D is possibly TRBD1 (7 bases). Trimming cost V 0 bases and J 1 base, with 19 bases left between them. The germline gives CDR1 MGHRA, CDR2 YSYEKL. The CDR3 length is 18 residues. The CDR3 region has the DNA TGCGCCAGCAGCCAAGATTTAGGGGGCGGGACAAAATCCTACGAGCAGTACTTC. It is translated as CASSQDLGGGTKSYEQYF.

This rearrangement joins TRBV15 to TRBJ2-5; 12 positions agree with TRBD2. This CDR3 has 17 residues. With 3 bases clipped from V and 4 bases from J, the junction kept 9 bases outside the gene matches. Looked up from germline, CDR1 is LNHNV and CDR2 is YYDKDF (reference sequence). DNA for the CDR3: TGTGCCACCAGCAGCCCACTAGCGGGAGGTCCTCGAGAGACCCAGTACTTC. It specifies CATSSPLAGGPRETQYF.

The CDR3 loop reads CASNKMKLAGGPFGPGELFF. CDR3 bases: TGTGCCAGCAATAAGATGAAACTAGCGGGAGGGCCTTTTGGACCCGGGGAGCTGTTTTTT. The gene calls are TRBV6-4 and TRBJ2-2; TRBD2 aligns across 13 bases. Germline V lookup: CDR1 MRHNA, CDR2 SNTAGT. CDR3 size: 20 residues. The trim removed 7 bases at V and 6 bases at J, leaving 20 bases unmatched.

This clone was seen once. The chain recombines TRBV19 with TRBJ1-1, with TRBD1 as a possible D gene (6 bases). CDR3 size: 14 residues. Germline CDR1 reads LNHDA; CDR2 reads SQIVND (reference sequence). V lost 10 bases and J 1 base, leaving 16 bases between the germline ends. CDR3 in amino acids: CAIRKEGGNTEAFF. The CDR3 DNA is TGTGCCATCCGGAAGGAGGGGGGGAACACTGAAGCTTTCTTT.

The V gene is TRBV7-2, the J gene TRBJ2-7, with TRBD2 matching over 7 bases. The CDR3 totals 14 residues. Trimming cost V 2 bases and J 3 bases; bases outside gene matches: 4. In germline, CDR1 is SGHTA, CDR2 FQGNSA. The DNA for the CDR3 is TGTGCCAGCAGCTTAATGCTAGCGGACTACGAGCAGTACTTC. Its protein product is CASSLMLADYEQYF. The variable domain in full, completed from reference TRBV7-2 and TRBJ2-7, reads GAGVSQSPSNKVTEKGKDVELRCDPISGHTALYWYRQSLGQGLEFLIYFQGNSAPDKSGLPSDRFSAERTGGSVSTLTIQRTQQEDSAVYLCASSLMLADYEQYFGPGTRLTVT.

The CDR3 reads CAITLDRGKGYTF. CDR3 bases: TGTGCCATCACTCTGGACAGGGGGAAAGGCTACACCTTC. The V and J genes are TRBV10-3 and TRBJ1-2, with TRBD1 matching over 10 bases. Germline V gives CDR1 ENHRY, CDR2 SYGVKD. The V gene end was trimmed by 7 bases and the J gene end by 8 bases; junction bases not matched to a gene: 7. The CDR3 is made up of 13 amino acids.

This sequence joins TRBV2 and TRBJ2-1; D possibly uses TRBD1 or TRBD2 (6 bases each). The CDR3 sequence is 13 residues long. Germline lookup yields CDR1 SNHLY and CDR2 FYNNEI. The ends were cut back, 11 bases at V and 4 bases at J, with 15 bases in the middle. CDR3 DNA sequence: TGTGCCGGGTCAGGGGAGGATTACAATGAGCAGTTCTTC. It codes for CAGSGEDYNEQFF. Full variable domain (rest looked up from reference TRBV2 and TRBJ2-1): EPEVTQTPSHQVTQMGQEVILRCVPISNHLYFYWYRQILGQKVEFLVSFYNNEISEKSEIFDDQFSVERPDGSNFTLKIRSTKLEDSAMYFCAGSGEDYNEQFFGPGTRLTVL.

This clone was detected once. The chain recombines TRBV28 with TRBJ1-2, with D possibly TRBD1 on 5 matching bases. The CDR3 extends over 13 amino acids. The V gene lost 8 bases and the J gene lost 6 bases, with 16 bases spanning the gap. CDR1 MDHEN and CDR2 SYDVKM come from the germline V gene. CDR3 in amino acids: CASLSPRVHGYTF. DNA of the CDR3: TGTGCCAGCCTCTCCCCCAGGGTTCATGGCTACACCTTC.

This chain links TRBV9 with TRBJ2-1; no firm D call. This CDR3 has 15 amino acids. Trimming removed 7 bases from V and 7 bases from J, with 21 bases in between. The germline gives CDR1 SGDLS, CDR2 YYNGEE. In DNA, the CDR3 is TGTGCCAGCGGCGCGACCGACCTGCCCAATAATGAGCAGTTCTTC. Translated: CASGATDLPNNEQFF.

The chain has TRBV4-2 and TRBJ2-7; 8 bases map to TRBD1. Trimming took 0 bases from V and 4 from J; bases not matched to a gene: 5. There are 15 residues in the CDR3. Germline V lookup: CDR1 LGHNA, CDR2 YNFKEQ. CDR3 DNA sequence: TGTGCCAGCAGCCAAGAAAACAGGGGGTGGTACGAGCAGTACTTC. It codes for CASSQENRGWYEQYF.

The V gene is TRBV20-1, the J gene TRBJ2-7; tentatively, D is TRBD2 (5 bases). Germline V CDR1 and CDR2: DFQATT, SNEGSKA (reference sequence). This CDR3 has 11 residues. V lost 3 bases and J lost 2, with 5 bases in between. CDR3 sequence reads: CSARTTYEQYF. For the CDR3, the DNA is TGCAGTGCTAGGACTACCTACGAGCAGTACTTC.

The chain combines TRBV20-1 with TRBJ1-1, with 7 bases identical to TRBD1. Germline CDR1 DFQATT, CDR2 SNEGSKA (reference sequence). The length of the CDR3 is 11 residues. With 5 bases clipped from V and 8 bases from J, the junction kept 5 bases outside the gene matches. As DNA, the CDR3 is TGCAGTGCTCCGGGACAGCAGGAAGCTTTCTTT. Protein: CSAPGQQEAFF.

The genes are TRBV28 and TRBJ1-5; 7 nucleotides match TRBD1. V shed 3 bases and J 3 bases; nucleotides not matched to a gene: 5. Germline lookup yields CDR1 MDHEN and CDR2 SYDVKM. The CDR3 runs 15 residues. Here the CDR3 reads CASSFRTGYNQPQHF. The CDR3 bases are TGTGCCAGCAGTTTCAGGACAGGCTACAATCAGCCCCAGCATTTT.

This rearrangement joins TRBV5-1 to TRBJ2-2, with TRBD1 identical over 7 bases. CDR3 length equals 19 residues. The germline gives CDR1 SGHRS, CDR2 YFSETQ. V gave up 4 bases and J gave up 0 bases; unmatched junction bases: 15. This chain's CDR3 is CASSPRTPTTGSNTGELFF. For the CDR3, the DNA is TGCGCCAGCAGCCCCCGAACACCCACGACAGGGTCGAACACCGGGGAGCTGTTTTTT. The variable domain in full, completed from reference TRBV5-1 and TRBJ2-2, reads KAGVTQTPRYLIKTRGQQVTLSCSPISGHRSVSWYQQTPGQGLQFLFEYFSETQRNKGNFPGRFSGRQFSNSRSEMNVSTLELGDSALYLCASSPRTPTTGSNTGELFFGEGSRLTVL.

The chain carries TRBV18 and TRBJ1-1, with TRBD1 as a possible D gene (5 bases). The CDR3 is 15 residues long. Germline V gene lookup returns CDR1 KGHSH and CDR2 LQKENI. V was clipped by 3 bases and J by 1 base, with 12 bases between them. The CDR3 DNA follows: TGTGCCAGCTCACCCCGGGGAGGGGAGAACACTGAAGCTTTCTTT. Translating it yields CASSPRGGENTEAFF.

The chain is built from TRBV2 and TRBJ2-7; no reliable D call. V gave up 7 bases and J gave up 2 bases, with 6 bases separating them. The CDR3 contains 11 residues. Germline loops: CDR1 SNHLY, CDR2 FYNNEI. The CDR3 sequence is CASNEAYEQYF. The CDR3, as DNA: TGTGCCAGCAACGAAGCCTACGAGCAGTACTTC.

CDR3 protein: CASSPKGQGGQETQYF. In nucleotides, the CDR3 is TGTGCCAGCTCACCTAAAGGACAGGGAGGCCAAGAGACCCAGTACTTC. The V and J genes are TRBV18 and TRBJ2-5, with 8 nucleotides matching TRBD1. The germline V gene encodes CDR1 KGHSH and CDR2 LQKENI. The CDR3 contains 16 residues. The ends lost 3 bases at V and 1 base at J; junction bases unmatched: 7.